Listed below are T cell receptor beta chains from one sample, sequenced in a study of cytomegalovirus exposure and HLA in healthy donors. Assay used: immunoSEQ multiplex PCR; TCRdb lists only in-frame clones, some missing. This table has 200,000 to 300,000 clones, around 83% appearing once. The sequenced material came from PBMCs. All receptors come from a girl between 2 and 10 years old in good health and CMV-seronegative. CDR3s include the opening cysteine and the closing phenylalanine or tryptophan. The order of the fields is V gene, J gene, D gene, clone size, CDR3 protein, CDR3 DNA. A D gene is named only where the DNA matches it firmly. Size values are once, few and many counts, or a class for expanded clones, and some rows have none.

>TRBV7-3|TRBJ1-4|NA|once
CASSLTGTTNEKLFF
TGTGCCAGCAGCTTAACCGGTACAACTAATGAAAAACTGTTTTTT
>TRBV7-9|TRBJ2-7|NA|NA
CASSLDGEGRAYEQYF
TGTGCCAGCAGCTTAGACGGGGAAGGACGTGCCTACGAGCAGTACTTC
>TRBV19|TRBJ2-7|TRBD1|NA
CASSIITGTDEQYF
TGTGCCAGTAGTATTATTACCGGGACAGACGAGCAGTACTTC
>TRBV2|TRBJ1-1|NA|NA
CASRPTLNTEAFF
TGTGCCAGCAGGCCTACCCTGAACACTGAAGCTTTCTTT
>TRBV19|TRBJ1-5|NA|NA
CASRNTASNQPQHF
TGTGCCAGTAGAAACACCGCCAGCAATCAGCCCCAGCATTTT
>TRBV27|TRBJ1-2|TRBD1|once
CASSPLTGTYGYTF
TGTGCCAGCAGTCCCCTGACAGGGACCTATGGCTACACCTTC
>TRBV29-1|TRBJ2-1|TRBD2|NA
CSTGRGGISTEQFF
TGCAGCACTGGGAGGGGCGGGATATCCACTGAGCAGTTCTTC
>TRBV6-1|TRBJ2-2|TRBD1|NA
CASSMGDRGAGELFF
TGTGCCAGCTCTATGGGGGACAGGGGGGCCGGGGAGCTGTTTTTT
>TRBV19|TRBJ2-7|NA|NA
CASSIWRLVNYEQYF
TGTGCCAGTAGTATCTGGAGACTAGTTAACTACGAGCAGTACTTC
>TRBV9|TRBJ2-1|NA|NA
CASSVGIAAYNEQFF
TGTGCCAGCAGCGTAGGCATAGCGGCCTACAATGAGCAGTTCTTC
>TRBV2|TRBJ1-1|NA|NA
CASSEGLMNTEAFF
TGTGCCAGCAGTGAAGGACTGATGAACACTGAAGCTTTCTTT
>TRBV4-1|TRBJ1-2|NA|NA
CASSQTGLGSGYTF
TGCGCCAGCAGCCAAACAGGGCTGGGGAGTGGCTACACCTTC
>TRBV18|TRBJ1-6|TRBD1|NA
CASSPQGANSPLHF
TGTGCCAGCTCACCACAGGGGGCGAATTCACCCCTCCACTTT
>TRBV5-1|TRBJ1-3|TRBD1|few
CASSWRQGGGNTIYF
TGCGCCAGCAGCTGGCGACAGGGAGGTGGAAACACCATATATTTT
>TRBV9|TRBJ2-7|NA|NA
CASSVGAGGSYEQYF
TGTGCCAGCAGCGTAGGGGCCGGGGGCTCCTACGAGCAGTACTTC
>TRBV30|TRBJ1-1|NA|NA
CAWSPWGLSLNTEAFF
TGTGCCTGGAGTCCTTGGGGACTCTCCTTGAACACTGAAGCTTTCTTT
>TRBV7-9|TRBJ1-2|TRBD1|NA
CASSLVNRGNGYTF
TGTGCCAGCAGCTTAGTAAACAGGGGAAATGGCTACACCTTC
>TRBV5-1|TRBJ2-2|TRBD2|NA
CASSWTRDTGELFF
TGCGCCAGCAGCTGGACTAGAGACACCGGGGAGCTGTTTTTT
>TRBV7-2|TRBJ1-3|NA|NA
CASSTRTISGNTIYF
TGTGCCAGCAGCACCCGGACAATCTCTGGAAACACCATATATTTT
>TRBV11-3|TRBJ2-3|TRBD2|few
CASSLVHGGLSGGKTDTQYF
TGTGCCAGCAGCTTAGTCCACGGAGGGCTGAGCGGGGGGAAAACAGATACGCAGTATTTT
>TRBV2|TRBJ2-5|NA|NA
CASTKDRSVRETQYF
TGTGCCAGCACGAAAGACAGGTCGGTGAGAGAGACCCAGTACTTC
>TRBV6-1|TRBJ1-2|NA|NA
CASSEGAARYGYTF
TGTGCCAGCAGTGAAGGGGCCGCCCGGTATGGCTACACCTTC
>TRBV5-1|TRBJ2-7|TRBD2|NA
CASSLGPGLAGVSYEQYF
TGCGCCAGCAGCTTGGGTCCGGGACTAGCGGGAGTGTCCTACGAGCAGTACTTC
>TRBV4-1|TRBJ2-2|TRBD1|NA
CASSQLGQTNTGELFF
TGCGCCAGCAGCCAACTGGGACAGACGAACACCGGGGAGCTGTTTTTT
>TRBV27|TRBJ1-2|NA|NA
CASSLTGPRGYTF
TGTGCCAGCAGCCTCACAGGCCCTCGTGGCTACACCTTC
>TRBV19|TRBJ1-4|NA|NA
CASSIARAPTNEKLFF
TGTGCCAGTAGTATAGCCAGGGCACCGACTAATGAAAAACTGTTTTTT
>TRBV6-1|TRBJ1-1|NA|NA
CASSLQGNTEAFF
TGTGCCAGCAGCCTACAGGGGAACACTGAAGCTTTCTTT
>TRBV6-1|TRBJ1-5|TRBD1|NA
CASSRDRGDQPQHF
TGTGCCAGCAGTCGGGACAGGGGAGACCAGCCCCAGCATTTT
>TRBV6-5|TRBJ1-2|NA|few
CAIKKQGTYGYTF
TGTGCCATCAAGAAACAGGGTACCTATGGCTACACCTTC
>TRBV30|TRBJ2-7|TRBD1|NA
CAWSRDRIYEQYF
TGTGCCTGGAGTCGGGACAGGATCTACGAGCAGTACTTC
>TRBV5-6|TRBJ2-1|TRBD2|NA
CASSSPSGRLYNEQFF
TGTGCCAGCAGCTCCCCTAGCGGGAGGTTATACAATGAGCAGTTCTTC
>TRBV7-7|TRBJ2-1|TRBD2|NA
CASSPTGTNYNEQFF
TGTGCCAGCAGCCCCACCGGGACTAATTACAATGAGCAGTTCTTC
>TRBV6-1|TRBJ2-5|TRBD2|NA
CASSSASGQETQYF
TGTGCCAGCAGCTCCGCTAGCGGACAAGAGACCCAGTACTTC
>TRBV18|TRBJ1-1|TRBD1|few
CASSLGTGSMNTEAFF
TGTGCCAGCTCACTCGGGACAGGGTCGATGAACACTGAAGCTTTCTTT
>TRBV6-1|TRBJ1-1|NA|NA
CASSEAPYPQTEAFF
TGTGCCAGCAGTGAAGCCCCTTATCCCCAGACTGAAGCTTTCTTT